The 11 T cell receptor beta chains below all came from one sample that was sequenced in a study of blood T cells in healthy people across ages. Through a sample-barcoded 5' primer and a J-beta primer mix, a second PCR was run for 7 to 11 cycles. TCRdb reprocessed the 5' RACE reads via MiXCR and lists one record per CDR3 protein. The sample holds about 1.8 million distinct CDR3 sequences, just under 50% seen once. Sample: blood. Receptor source: a woman aged 40 to 50 in good health.

This clonotype turned up a few times. The rearrangement joins TRBV20-1 to TRBJ2-5; D remains ambiguous. The CDR3 has 12 residues. CDR1 and CDR2 (germline): DFQATT, SNEGSKA (reference sequence). Trimming removed 6 bases at V and 5 bases at J, with 13 bases between. DNA of the CDR3: TGCAGTGCCACGACCACGTGGGAGACCCAGTACTTC. Protein product: CSATTTWETQYF.

The chain links TRBV2 to TRBJ1-2, with unresolved D. Germline loops: CDR1 SNHLY, CDR2 FYNNEI. There are 16 residues in the CDR3. V lost 8 bases, J lost 8 bases, and 27 bases lay in between. CDR3 residues: CASGRSWLTVAYGYTF. CDR3 DNA sequence: TGTGCCAGCGGACGTTCGTGGCTAACGGTTGCATACGGCTACACCTTC.

The rearrangement joins TRBV6-2 or TRBV6-3 to TRBJ2-1; no clear D. Trimming stripped 5 bases from V and 10 bases from J, with 9 bases between. The V gene's germline CDR1 is MNHEY and CDR2 SVGEGT. The CDR3 is 11 amino acids. The CDR3 nucleotides are TGTGCCAGCAGTACCCCAGCGGAGCAGTTCTTC. Its protein is CASSTPAEQFF.

The CDR3 bases are TGTGCCAGCAGCGTCCTCGGGACAGGAGGAGGCTACACCTTC. As protein: CASSVLGTGGGYTF. This sequence joins TRBV9 and TRBJ1-2; 8 positions match TRBD1. The CDR3 totals 14 residues. The ends lost 2 bases at V and 8 bases at J; junction bases unmatched: 8. The germline V gene encodes CDR1 SGDLS and CDR2 YYNGEE.

This chain links TRBV20-1 with TRBJ2-5; TRBD1 matches 7 bases. CDR1 DFQATT and CDR2 SNEGSKA come from the germline V gene (reference sequence). The CDR3 consists of 14 residues. Trimming cost V 6 bases and J 2 bases; bases outside gene matches: 9. The CDR3 is CSAPVQGVQETQYF. The CDR3, as DNA: TGCAGTGCCCCGGTTCAGGGGGTGCAAGAGACCCAGTACTTC.

This chain uses TRBV20-1 with TRBJ1-1; 8 bases map to TRBD1. The CDR3 is 12 residues long. With V trimmed by 7 bases and J by 3 bases, 4 bases remained unmatched. Germline V CDR1 and CDR2: DFQATT, SNEGSKA (reference sequence). In DNA, the CDR3 is TGCAGTGTCATACAGGGGGACACTGAAGCTTTCTTT. Translated, it gives CSVIQGDTEAFF.

This clonotype was seen only a few times. The J gene is TRBJ2-7, the V gene TRBV21-1; the table names TRBD1, a call not compared with the DNA. TRBV21-1 represents a pseudogene. The CDR3 totals 12 residues. The CDR3 is CASRDSPLEQYF. The CDR3 coding sequence is TGTGCCAGCAGGGACAGTCCCCTCGAGCAGTACTTC.

This clonotype was counted between two and nine times. This sequence joins TRBV7-2 and TRBJ1-2; 8 bases match TRBD1. V dropped 4 bases and J dropped 12; count of bases not matched to a gene: 7. From germline, CDR1 is SGHTA and CDR2 FQGNSA. CDR3 length: 12 residues. Here the CDR3 reads CASSSDRDWNTF. The CDR3 DNA reads TGTGCCAGCAGCTCGGACAGGGATTGGAACACCTTC.

The chain joins TRBV27 to TRBJ2-1; 7 bases map to TRBD2. This CDR3 contains 14 residues. Looked up from germline, CDR1 is MNHEY and CDR2 is SMNVEV (reference sequence). The junction had 5 bases not matched to a gene; V was cut back by 3 bases and J by 6 bases. This chain's CDR3 is CASSFRGGFNEQFF. Here the CDR3 DNA reads TGTGCCAGCAGTTTTAGGGGAGGGTTCAATGAGCAGTTCTTC.

This clonotype was counted a few times. The chain has TRBV3-1 and TRBJ2-1; D unresolved. Per the germline V gene, CDR1 is LGHDT and CDR2 is YNNKEL (reference sequence). This CDR3 spans 15 amino acids. The ends were cut back, 4 bases at V and 9 bases at J, with 19 bases in the middle. The CDR3, as DNA: TGTGCCAGCAGCCCTAGATGGGCGGCCACAGTTGAGCAGTTCTTC. Translating it yields CASSPRWAATVEQFF.

This clonotype was counted a few times. The chain is built from TRBV20-1 and TRBJ2-4; D gene unclear. CDR3 length: 14 residues. V was trimmed by 1 base and J by 3 bases, leaving 10 bases between them. The germline V gene encodes CDR1 DFQATT and CDR2 SNEGSKA (reference sequence). The CDR3: CSARGGRFKNIQYF. The CDR3 nucleotides are TGCAGTGCTAGAGGTGGCCGTTTCAAAAACATTCAGTACTTC.